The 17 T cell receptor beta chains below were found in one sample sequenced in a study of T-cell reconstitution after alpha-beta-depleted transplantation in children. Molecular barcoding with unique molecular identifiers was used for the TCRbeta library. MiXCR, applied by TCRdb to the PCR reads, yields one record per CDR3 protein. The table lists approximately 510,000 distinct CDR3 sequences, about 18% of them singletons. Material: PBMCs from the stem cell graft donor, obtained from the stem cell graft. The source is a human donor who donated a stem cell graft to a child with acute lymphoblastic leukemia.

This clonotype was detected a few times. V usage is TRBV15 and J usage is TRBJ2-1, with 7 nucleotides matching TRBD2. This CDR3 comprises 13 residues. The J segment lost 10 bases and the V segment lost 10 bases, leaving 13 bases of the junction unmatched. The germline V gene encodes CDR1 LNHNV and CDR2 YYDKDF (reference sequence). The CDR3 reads CAIGGRVLDEQFF. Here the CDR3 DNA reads TGTGCCATCGGCGGGAGAGTCCTTGACGAGCAGTTCTTC. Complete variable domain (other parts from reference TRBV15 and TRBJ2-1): DAMVIQNPRYQVTQFGKPVTLSCSQTLNHNVMYWYQQKSSQAPKLLFHYYDKDFNNEADTPDNFQSRRPNTSFCFLDIRSPGLGDTAMYLCAIGGRVLDEQFFGPGTRLTVL.

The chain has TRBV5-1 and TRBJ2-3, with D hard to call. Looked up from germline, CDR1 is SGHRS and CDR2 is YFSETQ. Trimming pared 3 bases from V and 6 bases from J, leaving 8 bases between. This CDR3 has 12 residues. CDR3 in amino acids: CASSYSRDTQYF. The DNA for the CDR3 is TGCGCCAGCAGCTATAGTCGGGATACGCAGTATTTT.

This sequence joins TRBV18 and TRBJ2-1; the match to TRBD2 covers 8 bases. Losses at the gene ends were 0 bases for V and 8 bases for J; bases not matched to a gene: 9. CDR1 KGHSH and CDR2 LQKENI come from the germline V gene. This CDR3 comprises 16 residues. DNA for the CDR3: TGTGCCAGCTCACCACCGCCGGGACTAGTTGTCGATGAGCAGTTCTTC. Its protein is CASSPPPGLVVDEQFF.

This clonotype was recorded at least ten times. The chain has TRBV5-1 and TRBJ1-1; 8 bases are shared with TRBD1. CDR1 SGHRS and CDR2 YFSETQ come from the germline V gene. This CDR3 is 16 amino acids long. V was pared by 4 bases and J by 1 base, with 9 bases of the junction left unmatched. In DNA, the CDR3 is TGCGCCAGCAGCACACCCCTGGGGACAGGGAACACTGAAGCTTTCTTT. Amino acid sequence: CASSTPLGTGNTEAFF.

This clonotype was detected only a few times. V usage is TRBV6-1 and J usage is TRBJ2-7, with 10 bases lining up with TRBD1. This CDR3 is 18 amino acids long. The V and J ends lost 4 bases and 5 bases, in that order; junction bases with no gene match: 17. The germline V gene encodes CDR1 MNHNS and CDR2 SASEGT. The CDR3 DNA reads TGTGCCAGCAGTGGACAGGGGGCGAGGGCGGGAGGCGTAAACGAGCAGTACTTC. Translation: CASSGQGARAGGVNEQYF.

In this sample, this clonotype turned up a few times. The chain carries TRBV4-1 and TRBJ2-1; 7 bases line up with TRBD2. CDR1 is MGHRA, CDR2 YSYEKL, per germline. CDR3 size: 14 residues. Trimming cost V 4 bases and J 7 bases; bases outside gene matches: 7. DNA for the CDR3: TGCGCCAGCAGCCTCGGCGGGAGAGGGAATGAGCAGTTCTTC. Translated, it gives CASSLGGRGNEQFF.

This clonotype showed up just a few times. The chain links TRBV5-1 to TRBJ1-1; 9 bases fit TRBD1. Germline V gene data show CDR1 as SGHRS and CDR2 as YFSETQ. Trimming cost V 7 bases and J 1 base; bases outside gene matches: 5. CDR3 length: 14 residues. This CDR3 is CASQRQGENTEAFF. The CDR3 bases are TGCGCCAGCCAGAGACAGGGGGAGAACACTGAAGCTTTCTTT.

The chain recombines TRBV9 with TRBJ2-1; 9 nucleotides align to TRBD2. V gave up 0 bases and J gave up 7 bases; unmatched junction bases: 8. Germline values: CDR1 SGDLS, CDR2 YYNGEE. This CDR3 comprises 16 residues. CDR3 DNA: TGTGCCAGCAGCGTAGCCGGGACTAGCAGACGGAATGAGCAGTTCTTC. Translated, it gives CASSVAGTSRRNEQFF.

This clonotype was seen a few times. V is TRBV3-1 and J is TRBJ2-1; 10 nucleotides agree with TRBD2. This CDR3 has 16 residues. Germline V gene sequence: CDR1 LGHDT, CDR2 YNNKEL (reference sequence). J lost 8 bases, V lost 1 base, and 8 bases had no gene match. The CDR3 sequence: CASSQGSGLAWHEQFF. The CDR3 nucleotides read TGTGCCAGCAGCCAAGGATCGGGACTAGCGTGGCATGAGCAGTTCTTC.

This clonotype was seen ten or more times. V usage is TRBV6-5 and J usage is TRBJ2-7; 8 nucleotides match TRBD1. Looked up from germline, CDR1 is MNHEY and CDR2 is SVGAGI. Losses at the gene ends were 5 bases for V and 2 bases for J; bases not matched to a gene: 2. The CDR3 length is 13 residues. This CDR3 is CASSNRGAYEQYF. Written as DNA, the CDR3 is TGTGCCAGCAGTAACAGGGGGGCCTACGAGCAGTACTTC.

As DNA, the CDR3 is TGTGCCAGCCTCGGGGTCCTCATGAACACTGAAGCTTTCTTT. Its translation: CASLGVLMNTEAFF. This rearrangement joins TRBV27 to TRBJ1-1; D gene uncertain. Germline V lookup: CDR1 MNHEY, CDR2 SMNVEV (reference sequence). Trimming removed 8 bases from V and 0 bases from J, with 13 bases in between. The CDR3 is 14 amino acids.

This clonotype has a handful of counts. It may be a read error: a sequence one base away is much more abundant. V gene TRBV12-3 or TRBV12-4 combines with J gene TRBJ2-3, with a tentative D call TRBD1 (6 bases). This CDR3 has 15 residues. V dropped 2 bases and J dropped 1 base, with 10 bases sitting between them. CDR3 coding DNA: TGTGCCAGCAGTTTATCAGGGGCCGGCACAGATACGCAGTATTTT. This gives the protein CASSLSGAGTDTQYF.

The CDR3 region is CASRPLRGQTF. In DNA form, the CDR3 reads TGTGCCAGCCGACCTCTTAGGGGGCAAACCTTC. The chain uses TRBV12-3 or TRBV12-4 and TRBJ1-2, with TRBD1 identical over 7 bases. This CDR3 is built from 11 residues. The trim removed 8 bases at V and 14 bases at J, leaving 11 bases unmatched.

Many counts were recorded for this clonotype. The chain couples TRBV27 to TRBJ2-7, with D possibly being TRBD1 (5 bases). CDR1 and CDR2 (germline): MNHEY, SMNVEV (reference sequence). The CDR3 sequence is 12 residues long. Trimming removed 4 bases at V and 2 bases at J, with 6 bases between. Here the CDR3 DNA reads TGTGCCAGCAGTTCCAGGGCCTACGAGCAGTACTTC. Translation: CASSSRAYEQYF.

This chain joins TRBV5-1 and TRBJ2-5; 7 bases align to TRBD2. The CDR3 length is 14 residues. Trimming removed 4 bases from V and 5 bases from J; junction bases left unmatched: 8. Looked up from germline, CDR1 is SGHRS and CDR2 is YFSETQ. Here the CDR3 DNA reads TGCGCCAGCAGCCCCAGCGGGGCGCGGGAGACCCAGTACTTC. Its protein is CASSPSGARETQYF.

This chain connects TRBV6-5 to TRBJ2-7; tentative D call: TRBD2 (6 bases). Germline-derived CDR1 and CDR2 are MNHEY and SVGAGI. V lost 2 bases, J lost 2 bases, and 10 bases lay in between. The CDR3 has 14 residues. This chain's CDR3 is CASSYPGLAYEQYF. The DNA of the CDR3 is TGTGCCAGCAGTTACCCGGGACTTGCCTACGAGCAGTACTTC.

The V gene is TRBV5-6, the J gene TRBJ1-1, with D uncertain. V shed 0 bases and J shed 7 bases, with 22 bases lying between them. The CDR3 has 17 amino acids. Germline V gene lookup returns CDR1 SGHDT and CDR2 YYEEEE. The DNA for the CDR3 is TGTGCCAGCAGCTTGGGGTCGTTCAGTAAGGTCTTGGGTGAAGCTTTCTTT. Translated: CASSLGSFSKVLGEAFF.